Listed below are T cell receptor beta chains from one sample, sequenced in a study of cytomegalovirus exposure and HLA in healthy donors. Produced via immunoSEQ multiplex PCR; TCRdb's table is partial and in-frame only. The sample contains approximately 170,000 clones, 84% of which appear only once. What was sequenced was PBMCs. Every receptor here comes from a man aged 25-40 years in good health and CMV-seropositive. The CDR3 runs from the conserved cysteine through the conserved F or W. The order of the fields is clone size, J gene, CDR3 length, V gene, D gene, CDR3 DNA, CDR3 protein. A D gene is named only where the DNA matches it firmly. Not all rows give a size; the values are once, few, many and, for expanded clones, a class.

>NA|TRBJ2-3|17|TRBV9|NA
TGTGCCAGCAGCCCTAGACTAGGCCCGTTTAGCACAGATACGCAGTATTTT
CASSPRLGPFSTDTQYF
>NA|TRBJ1-4|17|TRBV5-6|TRBD1
TGTGCCAGCAGCCTTGTCGGTTGGAGACAGGGAGATGAAAAACTGTTTTTT
CASSLVGWRQGDEKLFF
>NA|TRBJ1-1|16|TRBV6-5|TRBD1
TGTGCCAGCAGTTACGCCCATACAGGGGGCAACACTGAAGCTTTCTTT
CASSYAHTGGNTEAFF
>NA|TRBJ2-5|15|TRBV10-3|TRBD1
TGTGCCATCAGGGAGGACAGGGCCTTAGGGGAGACCCAGTACTTC
CAIREDRALGETQYF
>NA|TRBJ1-4|12|TRBV30|NA
TGTGCACACACGTCAACTAATGAAAAACTGTTTTTT
CAHTSTNEKLFF
>NA|TRBJ2-3|16|TRBV5-1|NA
TGCGCCAGCAGCTTGGAGGGGCAGGGGAGCACAGATACGCAGTATTTT
CASSLEGQGSTDTQYF
>NA|TRBJ1-4|15|TRBV7-9|TRBD1
TGTGCCACACCAAATGGGACAGGGGGTGGGGAAAAACTGTTTTTT
CATPNGTGGGEKLFF
>NA|TRBJ2-7|14|TRBV4-3|NA
TGCGCCAGCAGCGGGGGGGCGACAGGGGACGAGCAGTACTTC
CASSGGATGDEQYF
>NA|TRBJ1-2|16|TRBV19|TRBD1
TGTGCCAGTAGTAACCCTCCTGACAGGGAGGACTATGGCTACACCTTC
CASSNPPDREDYGYTF
>NA|TRBJ1-4|14|TRBV18|TRBD1
TGTGCCAGCTCATGGACAGGGGCTAATGAAAAACTGTTTTTT
CASSWTGANEKLFF
>NA|TRBJ2-3|13|TRBV27|TRBD1
TGTGCCAGTTTGGACAGGGGTGAAGATACGCAGTATTTT
CASLDRGEDTQYF
>NA|TRBJ1-3|13|TRBV27|NA
TGTGCCAGCAGTTTATTCCGTGGAAACACCATATATTTT
CASSLFRGNTIYF
>NA|TRBJ2-7|13|TRBV7-6|NA
TGTGCCAGCAGCCCCGGGACTTATAACGAGCAGTACTTC
CASSPGTYNEQYF
>NA|TRBJ1-2|14|TRBV28|NA
TGTGCCAGCAGTCCCGGGGGAGGGGTCTATGGCTACACCTTC
CASSPGGGVYGYTF
>NA|TRBJ1-5|14|TRBV6-1|NA
TGTGCCAGCAGGGCCGGGGGGTTCAATCAGCCCCAGCATTTT
CASRAGGFNQPQHF
>NA|TRBJ1-2|15|TRBV5-1|NA
TGCGCCAGCAGCCCCCGGGGTAGTAGGACCTATGGCTACACCTTC
CASSPRGSRTYGYTF
>few|TRBJ1-1|13|TRBV6-5|NA
TGTGCCACGGCGAGGGTCGAGGACACTGAAGCTTTCTTT
CATARVEDTEAFF
>NA|TRBJ2-1|15|TRBV7-7|TRBD2
TGTGCTAGCAGCCAACTAGCGGGAGTAGGCAATGAGCAGTTCTTC
CASSQLAGVGNEQFF
>once|TRBJ2-1|12|TRBV28|NA
TGTGCCAGCAGTCCTAGCGTTACAGTCCCGTTCTTC
CASSPSVTVPFF
>NA|TRBJ1-3|14|TRBV10-3|NA
TGTGCCATCAGCCCCGGGGGTGCTGGAAACACCATATATTTT
CAISPGGAGNTIYF
>NA|TRBJ2-3|16|TRBV7-9|TRBD1
TGTGCCAGCAGCCCAGGGACAGGGGCCCCCACAGATACGCAGTATTTT
CASSPGTGAPTDTQYF
>NA|TRBJ2-7|16|TRBV6-4|TRBD1
TGTGCCAGCAGTGCCATAGCCGGGACAGGGACAGGAGAGCAGTACTTC
CASSAIAGTGTGEQYF
>NA|TRBJ2-7|17|TRBV5-1|TRBD1
TGCGCCAGCAGCTTCGCCGGTTCGGGACAGGGGGCCAACGAGCAGTACTTC
CASSFAGSGQGANEQYF
>NA|TRBJ2-2|16|TRBV7-2|TRBD2
TGTGCCAGCAGCCTACTAGCGCATATGAACACCGGGGAGCTGTTTTTT
CASSLLAHMNTGELFF
>NA|TRBJ2-2|16|TRBV29-1|TRBD1
TGCAGCGTTGCAGGGGGCCAGGGGGCTGACACCGGGGAGCTGTTTTTT
CSVAGGQGADTGELFF
>NA|TRBJ1-2|13|TRBV7-6|NA
TGTGCCAGCAGCTTAGGCGGGGTGACGGATCACACCTTC
CASSLGGVTDHTF
>NA|TRBJ2-1|14|TRBV6-5|NA
TGTGCCAGCAGTTCGGGGGGCATCTACAATGAGCAGTTCTTC
CASSSGGIYNEQFF
>NA|TRBJ1-2|13|TRBV5-4|NA
TGTGCCAGCAGCTCTAGGCGTAACTATGGCTACACCTTC
CASSSRRNYGYTF
>few|TRBJ2-5|16|TRBV27|TRBD2
TGTGCCAGCAGCCTGGGGACTAGCGGGTTCCGAGAGACCCAGTACTTC
CASSLGTSGFRETQYF
>medium-sized|TRBJ1-1|14|TRBV19|NA
TGTGCCAGTAGTATTGGGGGGACGAACACTGAAGCTTTCTTT
CASSIGGTNTEAFF